What follows are 25 T cell receptor beta chains derived from one specimen sequenced in a study of control samples from healthy donors and cancer patients (dated by TCRdb to the early 2020s). Receptors were amplified or captured by the immunoSEQ multiplex PCR assay. TCRdb took over this immuneACCESS table, retaining in-frame rearrangements with V and J assigned. Such tables are incomplete; in checked studies, under half of the missing clones stem from an unresolved V gene, and the remainder is unexplained. The sample profile shows 75,000 to 95,000 clones; more than 85% of them were found once. Roughly 1.5% of the sample lies in the top ten. The specimen was blood. The origin of the receptors is a woman aged 25 to 39 in good health.

The chain couples TRBV5-1 to TRBJ1-1; a weak D match, TRBD1 (5 bases). The CDR3 loop spans 15 amino acids. Trimming took 1 base from V and 5 from J, leaving 15 bases between them. CDR1 and CDR2 (germline): SGHRS, YFSETQ. The CDR3 bases are TGCGCCAGCAGCTTGTATTGGGGGGATGAGACTGAAGCTTTCTTT. Translation gives CASSLYWGDETEAFF.

The chain uses TRBV19 and TRBJ2-5; 14 bases fit TRBD2. With 4 bases clipped from V and 4 bases from J, the junction kept 8 bases outside the gene matches. CDR3 size: 17 residues. Looked up from germline, CDR1 is LNHDA and CDR2 is SQIVND (reference sequence). In nucleotides, the CDR3 is TGTGCCAGTAGTACGAGGACTAGCGGGGGGATTGCAGAGACCCAGTACTTC. Its translation: CASSTRTSGGIAETQYF.

The chain joins TRBV28 to TRBJ1-5, with D possibly being TRBD1 (5 bases). The CDR3 sequence is 12 residues long. Trimming removed 3 bases from V and 13 bases from J, with 13 bases in between. CDR1 is MDHEN, CDR2 SYDVKM, per germline. CDR3 protein: CASSFLQETQHF. Here the CDR3 DNA reads TGTGCCAGCAGTTTCTTACAGGAAACACAGCATTTT.

The chain carries TRBV7-9 and TRBJ2-5; 16 bases are a match to TRBD2. Trimming removed 5 bases from V and 4 bases from J; junction bases left unmatched: 13. There are 19 residues in the CDR3. Looked up from germline, CDR1 is SEHNR and CDR2 is FQNEAQ (reference sequence). In nucleotides, the CDR3 is TGTGCCAGCAGCCCCGGGACTAGCGGGAGGGGGGGGATCGGAGAGACCCAGTACTTC. Protein product: CASSPGTSGRGGIGETQYF.

The chain uses TRBV19 and TRBJ1-1; 8 bases match TRBD1. The CDR3 length is 17 residues. Germline values: CDR1 LNHDA, CDR2 SQIVND (reference sequence). Losses at the gene ends were 4 bases for V and 1 base for J; bases not matched to a gene: 11. The CDR3 nucleotides read TGTGCCAGTAGTAGGGGTGCCAGGGGGCAACGGAACACTGAAGCTTTCTTT. It is translated as CASSRGARGQRNTEAFF.

The chain has TRBV5-1 and TRBJ2-7; 8 nucleotides line up with TRBD2. This CDR3 contains 15 residues. V lost 4 bases and J lost 5; bases outside the gene matches: 11. The germline CDR1 and CDR2 sequences are SGHRS and YFSETQ. Here the CDR3 reads CASSMRAGGLDEQYF. CDR3 DNA sequence: TGCGCCAGCAGCATGAGGGCGGGAGGACTCGACGAGCAGTACTTC.

CDR3 loop: CASSLDVGAAEAFF. The CDR3 DNA reads as TGTGCCAGCAGCTTGGATGTAGGGGCGGCTGAAGCTTTCTTT. This chain joins TRBV5-4 and TRBJ1-1; a possible D gene is TRBD1 (5 bases). Germline assignment: CDR1 SGHNT and CDR2 YYREEE (reference sequence). The CDR3 contains 14 residues. Trimming shortened V by 0 bases and J by 6 bases, and 12 bases separated the two germline ends.

J is TRBJ2-1 and V is TRBV25-1; a possible D gene is TRBD2 (5 bases). The CDR3 is 13 amino acids. Trimming took off 5 bases at V and 4 bases at J, with 9 bases between the two ends. Germline V CDR1 and CDR2: MGHDK, SYGVNS. CDR3 protein: CASSKGGYNEQFF. The CDR3 nucleotides read TGTGCCAGCAGTAAAGGCGGGTACAATGAGCAGTTCTTC.

This clone was found a few times. Sequence at one end of the junction differs from germline and may be a read error. The rearrangement uses TRBV6-5 and TRBJ2-2, with D possibly being TRBD1 (5 bases). The CDR3 runs to 13 residues. Germline loops: CDR1 MNHEY, CDR2 SVGAGI. This chain's CDR3 is CAVAAGPSGELFF. The CDR3 DNA is TGCGCCGTCGCGGCAGGGCCGTCCGGGGAGCTGTTTTTT.

V gene TRBV2 combines with J gene TRBJ2-1; D remains ambiguous. CDR1 is SNHLY, CDR2 FYNNEI, per germline. Trimming took off 10 bases at V and 3 bases at J, with 7 bases between the two ends. This CDR3 contains 11 residues. The DNA of the CDR3 is TGTGCCACTCTGGACTACAATGAGCAGTTCTTC. Translated: CATLDYNEQFF.

The chain is built from TRBV11-3 and TRBJ2-6; 12 bases match TRBD1. J was trimmed by 2 bases and V by 5 bases; bases with no gene match: 7. The CDR3 has 18 residues. Looked up from germline, CDR1 is SGHNT and CDR2 is YENEEA. The CDR3 nucleotides are TGTGCCAGCAGCAGGGGACAGGGGGCAGAAACTGGGGCCAACGTCCTGACTTTC. Amino acid sequence: CASSRGQGAETGANVLTF. Combining the CDR3 with reference TRBV11-3 and TRBJ2-6 gives the whole variable domain EAGVVQSPRYKIIEKKQPVAFWCNPISGHNTLYWYLQNLGQGPELLIRYENEEAVDDSQLPKDRFSAERLKGVDSTLKIQPAELGDSAVYLCASSRGQGAETGANVLTFGAGSRLTVL.

The rearrangement joins TRBV5-1 to TRBJ2-3; 7 positions agree with TRBD1. Germline CDR1 reads SGHRS; CDR2 reads YFSETQ. There are 14 residues in the CDR3. V was pared by 4 bases and J by 5 bases, with 7 bases of the junction left unmatched. DNA for the CDR3: TGCGCCAGCAGCATGACAGGGAATGAAGATACGCAGTATTTT. Its protein is CASSMTGNEDTQYF. Based on the CDR3 plus reference TRBV5-1 and TRBJ2-3, the full variable domain is KAGVTQTPRYLIKTRGQQVTLSCSPISGHRSVSWYQQTPGQGLQFLFEYFSETQRNKGNFPGRFSGRQFSNSRSEMNVSTLELGDSALYLCASSMTGNEDTQYFGPGTRLTVL.

The chain uses TRBV7-9 and TRBJ2-1, with a possible D match to TRBD2 (6 bases). V lost 3 bases, J lost 6 bases, and 15 bases lay in between. CDR1 is SEHNR, CDR2 FQNEAQ, per germline (reference sequence). This CDR3 has 15 residues. The CDR3 protein is CASSLRAGGANEQFF. In DNA form, the CDR3 reads TGTGCCAGCAGCTTGAGGGCTGGCGGGGCCAATGAGCAGTTCTTC.

This chain links TRBV5-1 with TRBJ2-3, with 7 positions matching TRBD1. The germline V gene has CDR1 SGHRS and CDR2 YFSETQ. The CDR3 loop spans 15 amino acids. V trimming: 4 bases; J trimming: 5 bases; junction bases outside the gene matches: 10. The CDR3 protein is CASSDDGQVGDTQYF. The CDR3 bases are TGCGCCAGCAGCGATGACGGACAGGTCGGAGATACGCAGTATTTT.

This clone was seen a single time. V gene TRBV24-1 combines with J gene TRBJ2-3; tentatively, D is TRBD1 (6 bases). Between the trimmed V and J ends, which lost 11 bases and 5 bases, there was a span of 13 bases. The CDR3 contains 12 residues. CDR1 is KGHDR and CDR2 is SFDVKD in the germline V gene. CDR3 DNA sequence: TGTGCCAGCGAGCAGGGGAAAGATACGCAGTATTTT. It specifies CASEQGKDTQYF.

The gene calls are TRBV6-5 and TRBJ2-2; D may correspond to TRBD1 or TRBD2 (5 bases each). Per the germline V gene, CDR1 is MNHEY and CDR2 is SVGAGI. Trimming took off 0 bases at V and 3 bases at J, with 5 bases between the two ends. The CDR3 runs 14 residues. Here the CDR3 DNA reads TGTGCCAGCAGTTACTCGGGACACACCGGGGAGCTGTTTTTT. It translates to CASSYSGHTGELFF.

The chain couples TRBV27 to TRBJ1-2, with D perhaps matching TRBD1 (6 bases). This CDR3 is 13 amino acids long. The V end was cut by 6 bases, the J end by 8 bases, with 16 bases between. The germline gives CDR1 MNHEY, CDR2 SMNVEV (reference sequence). The CDR3, as DNA: TGTGCCAGCAGCTGGGCAAACAGGGAAGGCTACACCTTC. This sequence encodes CASSWANREGYTF.

The V call is TRBV24-1, the J call TRBJ1-2, with D possibly being TRBD1 (5 bases). CDR3 length: 13 amino acids. V was pared by 1 base and J by 8 bases, with 10 bases between. CDR1 KGHDR and CDR2 SFDVKD come from the germline V gene. The chain's CDR3 is CATSDFGGAGYTF. The CDR3 DNA reads TGTGCCACCAGTGATTTCGGGGGAGCCGGCTACACCTTC.

The chain links TRBV7-8 to TRBJ2-7, with D maybe TRBD1 (6 bases). The CDR3 covers 15 residues. V was clipped by 5 bases and J by 4 bases, with 18 bases between them. The V gene's germline CDR1 is SGHVS and CDR2 FQNEAQ. The DNA for the CDR3 is TGTGCCAGCAGCACACCGACAGGACCCCTTTACGAGCAGTACTTC. It translates to CASSTPTGPLYEQYF.

The gene calls are TRBV15 and TRBJ1-2, with a weak D call TRBD1 (5 bases). Trimming removed 3 bases from V and 7 bases from J, with 12 bases in between. The CDR3 sequence is 13 residues long. Germline lookup yields CDR1 LNHNV and CDR2 YYDKDF (reference sequence). The CDR3 DNA is TGTGCCACCAGCAGGGGACCTTATAGTGGCTACACCTTC. This codes for CATSRGPYSGYTF.

V and J are TRBV19 and TRBJ2-2, with a tentative D call TRBD1 (5 bases). The CDR3 spans 15 residues. Germline V gene data show CDR1 as LNHDA and CDR2 as SQIVND (reference sequence). With 6 bases removed from V and 2 bases from J, the gap between germline ends came to 13 bases. CDR3 DNA: TGTGCCAGTAGCACAACAGGAACCAACACCGGGGAGCTGTTTTTT. Encoded protein: CASSTTGTNTGELFF.

The J gene is TRBJ1-2, the V gene TRBV28; D not certain. With 1 base removed from V and 4 bases from J, the gap between germline ends came to 10 bases. Germline V gene lookup returns CDR1 MDHEN and CDR2 SYDVKM. The CDR3 runs to 14 residues. CDR3 coding DNA: TGTGCCAGCAGTTTATCGGTACAGATCTATGGCTACACCTTC. Translation: CASSLSVQIYGYTF.

The chain employs TRBV6-5 and TRBJ1-2; TRBD1 aligns across 10 bases. Trimming removed 6 bases from V and 4 bases from J; junction bases left unmatched: 8. The germline CDR1 and CDR2 sequences are MNHEY and SVGAGI. This CDR3 is 15 amino acids long. The CDR3 DNA is TGTGCCAGCAGAGGAGGACAGGGGGTCACCTATGGCTACACCTTC. Protein: CASRGGQGVTYGYTF.

In DNA, the CDR3 is TGTGCCAGCAGTTCATACAGCACAGATACGCAGTATTTT. It yields the protein CASSSYSTDTQYF. The chain has TRBV28 and TRBJ2-3; D is unclear. The CDR3 contains 13 residues. Deletions cut 4 bases from V and 0 bases from J, with 5 bases between. The germline CDR1 and CDR2 sequences are MDHEN and SYDVKM.

V gene TRBV10-3 combines with J gene TRBJ1-5, with TRBD1 matching 7 bases. Germline CDR1 reads ENHRY; CDR2 reads SYGVKD. The CDR3 has 13 amino acids. V dropped 3 bases and J dropped 11; count of bases not matched to a gene: 7. The CDR3 here is CAISETGESAQHF. For the CDR3, the DNA is TGTGCCATCAGTGAAACAGGGGAATCAGCCCAGCATTTT.